The 2 T cell receptor beta chains below come from one sample, sequenced in a study of T cells in Graves' hyperthyroidism and ophthalmopathy. Researchers amplified the TCR beta CDR3 regions from RNA transcripts. With the HTBI primer set, the TCR CDR3 went through a first round of RT-PCR. Each CDR3 protein is one row after TCRdb ran MiXCR on the multiplex PCR reads. The table shows around 200,000 distinct CDR3 sequences, with 15% to 20% occurring only once. Specimen: blood. The receptors originated from a woman in her 50s with Graves' hyperthyroidism.

This clonotype was counted many times. The CDR3: CSARIAGATDTQYF. The CDR3 nucleotides read TGCAGTGCTAGAATAGCGGGGGCCACAGATACGCAGTATTTT. V and J are TRBV20-1 and TRBJ2-3; 9 nucleotides align to TRBD2. V lost 2 bases to trimming and J lost 2 bases; unmatched junction nucleotides: 2. This CDR3 has 14 amino acids. The germline CDR1 and CDR2 sequences are DFQATT and SNEGSKA (reference sequence).

The V and J genes are TRBV5-1 and TRBJ1-2, with D uncertain. Per the germline V gene, CDR1 is SGHRS and CDR2 is YFSETQ. Trimming took 2 bases from V and 8 from J, leaving 10 bases between them. This CDR3 contains 12 residues. CDR3: CASSLEGSGYTF. CDR3 in DNA: TGCGCCAGCAGCTTAGAGGGAAGCGGCTACACCTTC.